The 18 T cell receptor beta chains presented below share a single source sample, sequenced in a study of T cells in Graves' hyperthyroidism and ophthalmopathy. Amplification yielded TCR beta CDR3 regions, with RNA transcripts as the source. During a first-round RT-PCR of the TCR CDR3, the HTBI primer set was used. TCRdb itself ran the multiplex PCR reads through MiXCR, one entry per CDR3 protein. The sample includes more than 550,000 distinct CDR3 sequences, 17% of them seen just once. Sequenced: blood. These receptors were obtained from a man aged 45-65 years with Graves' hyperthyroidism.

This chain uses TRBV6-1 with TRBJ1-1, with TRBD1 matching 7 bases. The CDR3 runs to 17 residues. The V and J ends lost 6 bases and 3 bases, in that order; junction bases with no gene match: 16. Germline V gene sequence: CDR1 MNHNS, CDR2 SASEGT. CDR3: CASSPLTGTANHTEAFF. The CDR3 DNA reads TGTGCCAGCAGCCCTTTGACCGGGACAGCAAATCACACTGAAGCTTTCTTT.

This clonotype was recorded at least ten times. The V call is TRBV30, the J call TRBJ2-3; D is unresolved. CDR1 and CDR2 from the germline V gene are GTSNPN and SVGIG (reference sequence). This CDR3 region has 12 residues. V was clipped by 3 bases and J by 2 bases, with 6 bases between them. Here the CDR3 reads CAWSQNTDTQYF. In DNA, the CDR3 is TGTGCCTGGAGCCAGAACACAGATACGCAGTATTTT.

The chain joins TRBV6-2 or TRBV6-3 to TRBJ2-6; unclear D gene. The CDR3 loop spans 15 amino acids. Germline CDR1 MNHEY, CDR2 SVGEGT. V was clipped by 7 bases and J by 2 bases, with 12 bases between them. CDR3 protein: CASIAVAAGANVLTF. As DNA, the CDR3 is TGTGCCAGCATAGCAGTCGCTGCTGGGGCCAACGTCCTGACTTTC.

Only a few counts were recorded for this clonotype. The rearrangement links TRBV24-1 to TRBJ1-2; 8 positions match TRBD1. Germline trimming cut 4 bases from V and 8 bases from J; bases unmatched to any gene: 11. Per the germline V gene, CDR1 is KGHDR and CDR2 is SFDVKD. This CDR3 region has 15 residues. The CDR3 sequence is CATSDTGTGELGYTF. The CDR3 nucleotides read TGTGCCACCAGTGACACCGGGACAGGAGAATTAGGCTACACCTTC.

This clonotype showed up many times. This sequence joins TRBV30 and TRBJ2-7; 7 positions agree with TRBD2. From germline, CDR1 is GTSNPN and CDR2 SVGIG (reference sequence). V lost 2 bases and J lost 4; bases outside the gene matches: 5. The CDR3 extends over 13 amino acids. The CDR3 protein is CAWSRGGSYEQYF. The CDR3 DNA reads as TGTGCCTGGAGTCGCGGGGGTTCGTACGAGCAGTACTTC.

Only a few counts were recorded for this clonotype. V gene TRBV5-1 combines with J gene TRBJ2-3, with D maybe TRBD1 (6 bases). CDR1 is SGHRS and CDR2 is YFSETQ in the germline V gene. V lost 6 bases and J 2 bases, leaving 16 bases between the germline ends. This CDR3 comprises 15 residues. CDR3 amino acids: CASTSGDLVTDTQYF. The CDR3 coding sequence is TGCGCCAGCACTTCAGGGGACCTTGTCACAGATACGCAGTATTTT. Filled out from reference TRBV5-1 and TRBJ2-3, the complete variable domain reads KAGVTQTPRYLIKTRGQQVTLSCSPISGHRSVSWYQQTPGQGLQFLFEYFSETQRNKGNFPGRFSGRQFSNSRSEMNVSTLELGDSALYLCASTSGDLVTDTQYFGPGTRLTVL.

This clonotype has at least ten counts. The CDR3 reads CASSTPRPDGYTF. CDR3 in DNA: TGTGCCAGCAGTACTCCCCGACCAGACGGCTACACCTTC. This chain uses TRBV12-3 or TRBV12-4 with TRBJ1-2; D ambiguous. V lost 5 bases and J 8 bases, leaving 15 bases between the germline ends. The CDR3 loop spans 13 amino acids.

For this clonotype: A much larger clone lies a single base off, so this may be a read error. This likely comes from a read error, as the CDR3 has no conserved phenylalanine or tryptophan at its end. J is TRBJ2-1 and V is TRBV24-1; unclear D gene. CDR1 KGHDR and CDR2 SFDVKD come from the germline V gene. With 2 bases removed from V and 4 bases from J, the gap between germline ends came to 14 bases. This CDR3 comprises 16 residues. CDR3 in amino acids: CATSDSPSSGYNEQFL. CDR3 sequence (DNA): TGTGCCACCAGTGATTCGCCGTCATCTGGGTACAATGAGCAGTTCCTC.

This clonotype was seen more than once but under ten times. The chain combines TRBV6-5 with TRBJ1-1; the match to TRBD1 covers 10 bases. This CDR3 contains 17 residues. CDR1 is MNHEY and CDR2 is SVGAGI in the germline V gene. Trimming at V came to 2 bases and at J to 3 bases, leaving 9 bases not matched to a gene. CDR3 sequence: CASSYAGTGAIDTEAFF. CDR3 DNA: TGTGCCAGCAGTTACGCCGGGACAGGGGCGATAGACACTGAAGCTTTCTTT.

This clonotype was recorded at least ten times. The chain employs TRBV6-6 and TRBJ2-5, with D hard to call. Trimming cost V 0 bases and J 5 bases, with 7 bases left between them. The CDR3 has 13 amino acids. The V gene's germline CDR1 is MNHNY and CDR2 SVGAGI (reference sequence). As DNA, the CDR3 is TGTGCCAGCAGTTACTCCTTAGTCGAGACCCAGTACTTC. It specifies CASSYSLVETQYF.

This clonotype was detected ten times or more. The gene calls are TRBV19 and TRBJ1-6, with 9 bases that match TRBD1. The CDR3 covers 15 residues. The germline V gene encodes CDR1 LNHDA and CDR2 SQIVND (reference sequence). V gave up 7 bases and J gave up 9 bases; unmatched junction bases: 10. In DNA form, the CDR3 reads TGTGCCAGTACCACAGGACAGGGGATCGGTTCACCCCTCCACTTT. It translates to CASTTGQGIGSPLHF.

The rearrangement joins TRBV5-1 to TRBJ2-3; possibly TRBD2 for D (6 bases). Germline V CDR1 and CDR2: SGHRS, YFSETQ. The CDR3 has 16 residues. Trimming cost V 3 bases and J 5 bases, with 19 bases left between them. The CDR3 DNA is TGCGCCAGCAGCTCGGCTAGCGTATTCCAAGGAGATACGCAGTATTTT. Translation: CASSSASVFQGDTQYF.

The chain has TRBV6-1 and TRBJ2-5; D tentatively fits TRBD1 or TRBD2 (7 bases each). Germline loops: CDR1 MNHNS, CDR2 SASEGT. The CDR3 totals 14 residues. Trimming removed 6 bases from V and 5 bases from J, with 16 bases in between. The CDR3 nucleotides are TGTGCCAGCAGAGTAAGGGGGCGGGGGGAGACCCAGTACTTC. It yields the protein CASRVRGRGETQYF.

This clonotype was detected ten times or more. The rearrangement links TRBV12-3 or TRBV12-4 to TRBJ1-3; D is undetermined. V was shortened by 6 bases and J by 3 bases, with 9 bases between the two germline ends. This CDR3 has 13 amino acids. The CDR3 DNA reads as TGTGCCAGCAGCAACAGTGGTGGAAACACCATATATTTT. It specifies CASSNSGGNTIYF.

V gene TRBV29-1 combines with J gene TRBJ2-7; D may be TRBD1 (5 bases). Trimming removed 5 bases at V and 1 base at J, with 15 bases between. In germline, CDR1 is SQVTM, CDR2 ANQGSEA. The CDR3 consists of 14 residues. CDR3 sequence: CSVLSDRKSYEQYF. The DNA of the CDR3 is TGCAGCGTTCTTTCTGACAGAAAATCCTACGAGCAGTACTTC.

The CDR3 coding sequence is TGTGCCAGCAAAAAGGGACCGGTCGAGGCTTTCTTT. This codes for CASKKGPVEAFF. The chain combines TRBV25-1 with TRBJ1-1; tentative D call: TRBD1 (5 bases). Germline CDR1 MGHDK, CDR2 SYGVNS. The CDR3 has 12 amino acids. The germline V and J ends were trimmed by 7 bases and 11 bases, with 17 bases remaining between them.

The rearrangement links TRBV2 to TRBJ1-3; tentatively, D is TRBD1 (6 bases). Trimming took 5 bases from V and 0 from J, leaving 17 bases between them. Germline values: CDR1 SNHLY, CDR2 FYNNEI. The CDR3 is 17 amino acids. CDR3 loop: CASSKGHPSGSGNTIYF. The CDR3 DNA reads TGTGCCAGCAGTAAGGGACACCCGTCCGGCTCTGGAAACACCATATATTTT.

This clonotype was picked up many times. The CDR3 protein is CATSRLGQVDEKLFF. The CDR3 nucleotides read TGTGCCACCAGCAGACTAGGACAGGTGGATGAAAAACTGTTTTTT. The rearrangement joins TRBV15 to TRBJ1-4; 7 positions match TRBD1. V shed 2 bases and J 6 bases; nucleotides not matched to a gene: 6. In germline, CDR1 is LNHNV, CDR2 YYDKDF (reference sequence). CDR3 length: 15 residues.